This TCR beta chain was recovered during a study of T cell repertoires in cytomegalovirus infection. Using its own MiXCR run on the reads, TCRdb lists one record per CDR3 protein. Of some 900,000 distinct CDR3 sequences detected, 30% to 35% appear once; the ten largest clones hold around 12%. Deletions cut 2 bases from V and 6 bases from J, with 10 bases between. The CDR3 has 13 amino acids. Of note for this clonotype: Its antigen is unknown.

The material sequenced was cultured CD8+ T cells from PBMCs, taken from culture after CMV antigen stimulation. The genes are TRBV12-3 or TRBV12-4 and TRBJ1-2; weak D call: TRBD1 (6 bases). This clonotype originated in a human donor in good health (CMV status not recorded). Some clones in this sample may be carry-over from other donors' samples. The CDR3 sequence: CASSLSAGDGYTF. The CDR3 DNA reads as TGTGCCAGCAGTTTATCGGCAGGGGATGGCTACACCTTC.